A selection of T cell receptor beta chains follows, all from one sample in a study of Graves' ophthalmopathy and Graves' hyperthyroidism. Each CDR3 protein gets one entry after TCRdb re-called the multiplex PCR reads with MiXCR. The repertoire holds hundreds of thousands of distinct CDR3 sequences, with roughly two fifths as singletons. Material: peripheral blood. The origin of the receptors is an adult man with Graves' ophthalmopathy. Each CDR3 is given with its conserved first and last residue. Fields, in order: clone size, D gene, CDR3 length, J gene, V gene, CDR3 protein, CDR3 DNA. A D gene is named only where the DNA matches it firmly. Where a row states a size, it is once, few, many or the class of an expanded clone; other rows omit it.

size: many
D: .
length: 17
J: TRBJ2-5
V: TRBV24-1
CDR3: CATSDRTKTEGQETQYF
DNA: TGTGCCACCAGTGATCGTACCAAGACTGAGGGCCAAGAGACCCAGTACTTC

size: many
D: .
length: 13
J: TRBJ2-7
V: TRBV7-8
CDR3: CADSRENSYEQYF
DNA: TGTGCCGATAGCCGGGAAAACTCCTACGAGCAGTACTTC

size: many
D: .
length: 14
J: TRBJ1-1
V: TRBV7-9
CDR3: CASSMTGRGAEAFF
DNA: TGTGCCAGCAGCATGACCGGGAGGGGCGCTGAAGCTTTCTTT

size: .
D: TRBD1
length: 14
J: TRBJ2-5
V: TRBV29-1
CDR3: CSVHGTGAVETQYF
DNA: TGCAGCGTTCACGGGACAGGGGCAGTAGAGACCCAGTACTTC

size: .
D: .
length: 15
J: TRBJ2-3
V: TRBV2
CDR3: CASSGDSRSTDTQYF
DNA: TGTGCCAGCAGCGGAGACTCGAGAAGCACAGATACGCAGTATTTT

size: .
D: .
length: 13
J: TRBJ2-7
V: TRBV9
CDR3: CASSQSGTYEQYF
DNA: TGTGCCAGCAGCCAGTCTGGCACCTACGAGCAGTACTTC

size: many
D: .
length: 14
J: TRBJ2-7
V: TRBV7-2
CDR3: CASSYGPGAYEQYF
DNA: TGTGCCAGCAGCTATGGACCAGGGGCCTACGAGCAGTACTTC

size: .
D: .
length: 15
J: TRBJ2-7
V: TRBV5-1
CDR3: CASSLITGTSYEQYF
DNA: TGCGCCAGCAGCTTGATCACAGGGACCTCCTACGAGCAGTACTTC

size: many
D: TRBD2
length: 16
J: TRBJ2-2
V: TRBV25-1
CDR3: CASSPQRGGNTGELFF
DNA: TGTGCCAGCAGTCCTCAGCGGGGGGGCAACACCGGGGAGCTGTTTTTT

size: many
D: .
length: 13
J: TRBJ1-1
V: TRBV14
CDR3: CASSPDLNTEAFF
DNA: TGTGCCAGCAGCCCCGACCTGAACACTGAAGCTTTCTTT

size: .
D: .
length: 14
J: TRBJ1-4
V: TRBV15
CDR3: CATSRGFGGEKLFF
DNA: TGTGCCACCAGCAGGGGATTTGGGGGAGAAAAACTGTTTTTT

size: many
D: .
length: 12
J: TRBJ1-1
V: TRBV5-1
CDR3: CASSQGHQEAFF
DNA: TGCGCCAGCAGCCAGGGACATCAGGAAGCTTTCTTT

size: .
D: TRBD1
length: 15
J: TRBJ2-5
V: TRBV11-1
CDR3: CASSYDRATEETQYF
DNA: TGTGCCAGCAGCTACGACAGGGCTACGGAAGAGACCCAGTACTTC

size: few
D: .
length: 13
J: TRBJ1-2
V: TRBV5-4
CDR3: CASSGFAGVGYTF
DNA: TGTGCCAGCAGCGGATTCGCCGGGGTTGGCTACACCTTC

size: many
D: .
length: 14
J: TRBJ2-2
V: TRBV15
CDR3: CATSRGIGTGELFF
DNA: TGTGCCACCAGCAGAGGGATTGGCACCGGGGAGCTGTTTTTT

size: many
D: .
length: 13
J: TRBJ2-5
V: TRBV5-5
CDR3: CASSGQGVETQYF
DNA: TGTGCCAGCAGCGGCCAGGGTGTGGAGACCCAGTACTTC

size: .
D: TRBD1
length: 17
J: TRBJ1-4
V: TRBV19
CDR3: CASSIAFGTGVNEKLFF
DNA: TGTGCCAGTAGTATCGCGTTCGGGACAGGCGTTAATGAAAAACTGTTTTTT

size: .
D: .
length: 15
J: TRBJ1-2
V: TRBV3-1
CDR3: CASSQDLGGLKGYTF
DNA: TGTGCCAGCAGCCAAGATCTCGGGGGCTTAAAGGGCTACACCTTC

size: many
D: .
length: 11
J: TRBJ1-1
V: TRBV29-1
CDR3: CSVPGGGEAFF
DNA: TGCAGCGTTCCAGGCGGGGGTGAAGCTTTCTTT

size: .
D: .
length: 13
J: TRBJ1-2
V: TRBV4-3
CDR3: CASSQVGERGYTF
DNA: TGCGCCAGCAGCCAAGTTGGGGAGAGGGGCTACACCTTC

size: many
D: TRBD2
length: 14
J: TRBJ2-5
V: TRBV20-1
CDR3: CSARKTSGQETQYF
DNA: TGCAGTGCTAGAAAGACTAGCGGGCAAGAGACCCAGTACTTC

size: .
D: .
length: 18
J: TRBJ2-2
V: TRBV12-3/TRBV12-4
CDR3: CASSFGVASFTFAGELFF
DNA: TGTGCCAGCAGTTTTGGGGTGGCCTCGTTCACGTTCGCCGGGGAGCTGTTTTTT

size: many
D: .
length: 15
J: TRBJ1-2
V: TRBV7-9
CDR3: CASSLEVPGEGGYTF
DNA: TGTGCCAGCAGCTTAGAGGTCCCGGGGGAAGGGGGCTACACCTTC

size: .
D: .
length: 15
J: TRBJ2-5
V: TRBV29-1
CDR3: CSLGMRTHVGETQYF
DNA: TGCAGCTTAGGGATGCGGACCCACGTTGGGGAGACCCAGTACTTC

size: .
D: TRBD1
length: 15
J: TRBJ2-7
V: TRBV12-3/TRBV12-4
CDR3: CASRFRDRGAYEQYF
DNA: TGTGCCAGCAGATTCCGGGACAGGGGCGCCTACGAGCAGTACTTC

size: few
D: TRBD2
length: 16
J: TRBJ2-2
V: TRBV12-3/TRBV12-4
CDR3: CASRGLAGVATGELFF
DNA: TGTGCCAGCAGAGGACTAGCGGGGGTTGCGACCGGGGAGCTGTTTTTT

size: many
D: TRBD1
length: 15
J: TRBJ1-5
V: TRBV10-3
CDR3: CAISSGTGIVQPQHF
DNA: TGTGCCATCAGTTCCGGGACAGGGATCGTTCAGCCCCAGCATTTT

size: many
D: .
length: 14
J: TRBJ2-5
V: TRBV5-8
CDR3: CASSFRVTQETQYF
DNA: TGTGCCAGCAGCTTCAGGGTGACCCAAGAGACCCAGTACTTC

size: few
D: TRBD1
length: 17
J: TRBJ1-2
V: TRBV7-9
CDR3: CASSAPGQGIRDYGYTF
DNA: TGTGCCAGCAGCGCTCCGGGACAGGGCATAAGGGACTATGGCTACACCTTC

size: .
D: TRBD2
length: 15
J: TRBJ2-1
V: TRBV10-3
CDR3: CAISEGSGAYNEQFF
DNA: TGTGCCATCAGTGAGGGTAGCGGGGCCTACAATGAGCAGTTCTTC

size: .
D: TRBD1
length: 14
J: TRBJ1-6
V: TRBV7-9
CDR3: CASSSGTGLSPLHF
DNA: TGTGCCAGCTCATCAGGGACAGGGCTCTCACCCCTCCACTTT

size: few
D: .
length: 16
J: TRBJ1-6
V: TRBV5-1
CDR3: CASSLSPQGNNSPLHF
DNA: TGCGCCAGCAGCTTGTCACCCCAGGGAAATAATTCACCCCTCCACTTT

size: .
D: TRBD2
length: 15
J: TRBJ2-5
V: TRBV5-1
CDR3: CASSLTSGGWETQYF
DNA: TGCGCCAGCAGCTTGACTAGCGGGGGCTGGGAGACCCAGTACTTC

size: few
D: TRBD1
length: 15
J: TRBJ2-5
V: TRBV6-5
CDR3: CASSVRDRGIETQYF
DNA: TGTGCCAGCAGTGTCCGGGACAGGGGCATTGAGACCCAGTACTTC

size: many
D: .
length: 13
J: TRBJ2-5
V: TRBV7-2
CDR3: CASSLALQETQYF
DNA: TGTGCCAGCAGCTTAGCGCTGCAAGAGACCCAGTACTTC

size: few
D: TRBD1
length: 14
J: TRBJ1-4
V: TRBV20-1
CDR3: CSATGGATNEKLFF
DNA: TGCAGTGCCACAGGGGGCGCAACTAATGAAAAACTGTTTTTT

size: few
D: TRBD2
length: 14
J: TRBJ2-7
V: TRBV20-1
CDR3: CSASSSGGPREQYF
DNA: TGCAGTGCTAGTTCCAGCGGGGGGCCCAGGGAGCAGTACTTC

size: .
D: .
length: 12
J: TRBJ2-7
V: TRBV12-3/TRBV12-4
CDR3: CASSSEFHEQYF
DNA: TGTGCCAGCAGCAGCGAGTTCCACGAGCAGTACTTC

size: .
D: TRBD1
length: 13
J: TRBJ2-5
V: TRBV20-1
CDR3: CSAMTGGRQPQYF
DNA: TGCAGTGCTATGACAGGGGGCCGGCAGCCCCAGTACTTC

size: many
D: .
length: 15
J: TRBJ2-5
V: TRBV7-7
CDR3: CASSLEGGVRETQYF
DNA: TGTGCCAGCAGCTTAGAGGGAGGAGTACGGGAGACCCAGTACTTC

size: .
D: .
length: 17
J: TRBJ1-6
V: TRBV20-1
CDR3: CSARDTREGSYNSPLHF
DNA: TGCAGTGCTAGAGATACGAGGGAAGGATCCTATAATTCACCCCTCCACTTT

size: many
D: .
length: 14
J: TRBJ1-4
V: TRBV5-8
CDR3: CASSLVRTEEKLFF
DNA: TGTGCCAGCAGCTTGGTCCGGACAGAAGAAAAACTGTTTTTT